This T cell receptor beta chain was captured by sequencing in a study of regulatory T cells in long-lasting Graves disease. As for time point: newly diagnosed GD, antithyroid drugs for less than 3 months. After RNA was extracted from PBMCs, the TCR library was made from it. The table lists this clonotype with many counts. In building TCR beta libraries, iRepertoire HTBI primers were used together with Arm-PCR of CDR3 regions. TCRdb processed the multiplex PCR reads anew with MiXCR; each CDR3 protein has one entry. The data contain about 350,000 distinct CDR3 sequences, over 15% of them seen just once; the ten biggest clones take up approximately 30%. The CDR3 has 13 residues. Between the trimmed V and J ends, which lost 2 bases and 3 bases, there was a span of 7 bases. Germline CDR1 reads MNHNS; CDR2 reads SASEGT. This sample was shared with a second study, whose subject was T cells in Graves' hyperthyroidism and ophthalmopathy.

The specimen was peripheral blood mononuclear cells (PBMCs), collected at new diagnosis, from a patient treated with antithyroid drugs. The receptor's source is a man aged 40-50 years with Graves disease. The chain carries TRBV6-1 and TRBJ1-1, with D perhaps matching TRBD1 (5 bases). The CDR3 reads CASSERGDTEAFF. As DNA, the CDR3 is TGTGCCAGCAGTGAACGGGGGGACACTGAAGCTTTCTTT.